Below are 18 T cell receptor beta chains sequenced from a single sample in a study of blood T cells in healthy people across ages. It was with a sample-barcoded 5' primer and a J-beta primer mix that a second PCR of roughly 7 to 12 cycles was run. One entry per CDR3 protein, called by TCRdb with MiXCR from the 5' RACE reads. Here the sample spans about 840,000 distinct CDR3 sequences, under 35% being singletons. These data were also reused for a study on T cells of mothers and their children.

Sequences were obtained from blood. The receptor set was obtained from a woman aged 35 to 49 in good health.

About this clonotype itself: With a much larger clone just one base away, this may be a read error. The chain recombines TRBV20-1 with TRBJ2-5, with D maybe TRBD1 (5 bases). The CDR3 has 16 residues. CDR1 and CDR2 from the germline V gene are DFQATT and SNEGSKA (reference sequence). The V end was cut by 3 bases, the J end by 11 bases, with 28 bases between. This CDR3 is CSASPATVAIDNEQYF. The CDR3 DNA is TGCAGTGCTAGCCCCGCGACAGTCGCCATAGACAATGAGCAGTACTTC.

The genes are TRBV19 and TRBJ1-1; TRBD1 matches at 7 bases. This CDR3 has 15 residues. Germline V CDR1 and CDR2: LNHDA, SQIVND (reference sequence). V shed 7 bases and J 1 base; nucleotides not matched to a gene: 9. The CDR3 is CASTSTGTENTEAFF. The CDR3 DNA reads as TGTGCCAGTACGTCTACCGGGACAGAGAACACTGAAGCTTTCTTT.

This clonotype was recorded at least ten times. The chain is built from TRBV6-2 or TRBV6-3 and TRBJ1-2, with unresolved D. V was clipped by 0 bases and J by 4 bases, with 15 bases between them. Germline CDR1 reads MNHEY; CDR2 reads SVGEGT. The CDR3 has 16 amino acids. The chain's CDR3 is CASSYSKDRPAYGYTF. The CDR3 nucleotides read TGTGCCAGCAGTTACTCGAAGGACCGCCCTGCCTATGGCTACACCTTC.

Note on this clonotype: This may come from a read error, since a much larger clone is one base off. The chain combines TRBV7-9 with TRBJ2-4; perhaps TRBD2 as D (6 bases). The germline V gene has CDR1 SEHNR and CDR2 FQNEAQ (reference sequence). The V and J ends lost 4 bases and 9 bases respectively, with 19 bases between them. The CDR3 covers 15 residues. The CDR3 region has the DNA TGTGCCAGCAGCTCCCGGGGGACCGCAGAAAGCATTCAGTACTTC. Amino acid sequence: CASSSRGTAESIQYF.

This clonotype has just a few counts. J is TRBJ2-5 and V is TRBV29-1; 9 nucleotides line up with TRBD1. The DNA end favors TRBJ2-7, so the J call may be wrong. The CDR3 contains 14 residues. From germline, CDR1 is SQVTM and CDR2 ANQGSEA. The DNA of the CDR3 is TGCAGCGTTGAATTGGGACAGGGTTTCCACGAGCAGTACTTC. Its translation is CSVELGQGFHEQYF.

This chain uses TRBV9 with TRBJ2-1; 9 bases fit TRBD2. Germline loops: CDR1 SGDLS, CDR2 YYNGEE. Trimming took 5 bases from V and 5 from J; bases not matched to a gene: 8. This CDR3 is 15 amino acids long. In DNA, the CDR3 is TGTGCCAGCAGTGAATTGGCGGGGGGGAACAATGAGCAGTTCTTC. This gives the protein CASSELAGGNNEQFF.

This clonotype came up once. This could be a read error, since a much larger clone is one nucleotide away. The DNA is left out, because the CDR3 cannot be placed on it with certainty; the CDR3 is given as TCRdb lists it. The chain combines TRBV28 with TRBJ2-5; the table assigns TRBD1, which was not confirmed against the DNA. Termini included, the CDR3 measures 15 amino acids. Germline CDR1 and CDR2: MDHEN and SYDVKM. The CDR3 reads CASSSGPTGWNEQYF.

This clonotype was observed a few times. One end of the junction is discordant with germline, which a read error may explain. The V gene is TRBV6-2 or TRBV6-3, the J gene TRBJ1-6; the D is unclear. CDR3 size: 14 residues. In germline, CDR1 is MNHEY, CDR2 SVGEGT. CDR3 sequence: CASSYLGENSPLHF. The CDR3 coding sequence is TGTGCCAGCAGTTACCTCGGGGAGAATTCGCCCCTCCACTTT.

This clonotype has a count of ten or more. The V and J genes are TRBV7-2 and TRBJ2-7; TRBD1 matches 7 bases. CDR3 length equals 16 residues. The germline gives CDR1 SGHTA, CDR2 FQGNSA. The J segment lost 6 bases and the V segment lost 1 base, leaving 12 bases of the junction unmatched. Written as DNA, the CDR3 is TGTGCCAGCAGCTTAGAGTTCCGGGACAGAGGGGGCGAGCAGTACTTC. Protein product: CASSLEFRDRGGEQYF.

This clonotype occurred many times. V gene TRBV12-3 or TRBV12-4 combines with J gene TRBJ2-7; D is possibly TRBD1 (6 bases). V was clipped by 1 base and J by 2 bases, with 18 bases between them. There are 17 residues in the CDR3. CDR3 in amino acids: CASSLDWSGTTAYEQYF. DNA of the CDR3: TGTGCCAGCAGTTTAGATTGGTCGGGGACAACCGCCTACGAGCAGTACTTC.

About this clonotype: The junction does not match germline at one end; this may be a read error. This chain links TRBV20-1 with TRBJ2-2; 7 nucleotides align to TRBD2. This CDR3 comprises 14 residues. Germline V gives CDR1 DFQATT, CDR2 SNEGSKA (reference sequence). CDR3 amino acids: CSARAGGSTGGLFF. In DNA form, the CDR3 reads TGCAGTGCTAGAGCGGGCGGGAGCACCGGGGGGCTGTTTTTT.

The CDR3 loop is CASSDREIVLVNNSPLHF. The CDR3, as DNA: TGTGCCAGCAGCGACAGGGAAATCGTCTTGGTGAATAATTCACCCCTCCACTTT. The chain is built from TRBV7-3 and TRBJ1-6; 7 bases line up with TRBD1. The CDR3 consists of 18 residues. Germline V gene sequence: CDR1 SGHTA, CDR2 FQGTGA. J was trimmed by 5 bases and V by 5 bases; bases with no gene match: 15.

Note on this clonotype: Being one base from a much bigger clone, this may be a read error. The chain links TRBV7-2 to TRBJ2-7, with a weak D call TRBD1 (6 bases). Trimming took 6 bases from V and 0 from J, leaving 15 bases between them. This CDR3 has 15 residues. The germline gives CDR1 SGHTA, CDR2 FQGNSA. The DNA for the CDR3 is TGTGCCAGCAGAGGGGGAGTGCGAAGCTCCTACGAGCAGTACTTC. It encodes CASRGGVRSSYEQYF.

The table lists this clonotype with a few counts. This chain joins TRBV30 and TRBJ2-1; TRBD2 matches 7 bases. The CDR3 is 15 residues long. Germline CDR1 and CDR2: GTSNPN and SVGIG (reference sequence). Losses at the gene ends were 3 bases for V and 6 bases for J; bases not matched to a gene: 11. The CDR3 coding sequence is TGTGCCTGGAGCTCCGGACTAGTGGATCTCAATGAGCAGTTCTTC. It translates to CAWSSGLVDLNEQFF.

As regards this clonotype: A much more abundant neighbour one base away suggests this may be a read error. The gene calls are TRBV29-1 and TRBJ2-3; no reliable D call. V lost 2 bases to trimming and J lost 6 bases, with 6 bases between them. The CDR3 sequence is 11 residues long. Germline CDR1 is SQVTM and CDR2 is ANQGSEA. CDR3 coding DNA: TGCAGCGTTGAACTGGGGGATACGCAGTATTTT. Protein: CSVELGDTQYF.

This clonotype showed up many times. The V and J genes are TRBV29-1 and TRBJ1-2; D not resolved. V gave up 7 bases and J gave up 4 bases, with 10 bases separating them. The CDR3 loop spans 11 amino acids. The germline gives CDR1 SQVTM, CDR2 ANQGSEA. The CDR3 loop reads CSAEGFYGYTF. The CDR3 nucleotides are TGCAGCGCCGAAGGGTTCTATGGCTACACCTTC.

The chain is built from TRBV5-1 and TRBJ2-7, with D possibly matching TRBD1 (5 bases). CDR1 and CDR2 from the germline V gene are SGHRS and YFSETQ. The CDR3 has 15 amino acids. Trimming removed 0 bases from V and 3 bases from J, with 13 bases in between. The CDR3 sequence is CASSLGGRQGYEQYF. CDR3 sequence (DNA): TGCGCCAGCAGCTTGGGAGGTCGGCAGGGCTACGAGCAGTACTTC. Combining the CDR3 with reference TRBV5-1 and TRBJ2-7 gives the whole variable domain KAGVTQTPRYLIKTRGQQVTLSCSPISGHRSVSWYQQTPGQGLQFLFEYFSETQRNKGNFPGRFSGRQFSNSRSEMNVSTLELGDSALYLCASSLGGRQGYEQYFGPGTRLTVT.

This clonotype was found many times. The rearrangement joins TRBV6-6 to TRBJ2-7; D gene unclear. There are 14 residues in the CDR3. Germline CDR1 reads MNHNY; CDR2 reads SVGAGI (reference sequence). The V end lost 2 bases, the J end lost 0 bases, and 8 bases lay between the germline ends. CDR3 sequence reads: CASSYGQISYEQYF. DNA of the CDR3: TGTGCCAGCAGTTACGGGCAGATCTCCTACGAGCAGTACTTC.